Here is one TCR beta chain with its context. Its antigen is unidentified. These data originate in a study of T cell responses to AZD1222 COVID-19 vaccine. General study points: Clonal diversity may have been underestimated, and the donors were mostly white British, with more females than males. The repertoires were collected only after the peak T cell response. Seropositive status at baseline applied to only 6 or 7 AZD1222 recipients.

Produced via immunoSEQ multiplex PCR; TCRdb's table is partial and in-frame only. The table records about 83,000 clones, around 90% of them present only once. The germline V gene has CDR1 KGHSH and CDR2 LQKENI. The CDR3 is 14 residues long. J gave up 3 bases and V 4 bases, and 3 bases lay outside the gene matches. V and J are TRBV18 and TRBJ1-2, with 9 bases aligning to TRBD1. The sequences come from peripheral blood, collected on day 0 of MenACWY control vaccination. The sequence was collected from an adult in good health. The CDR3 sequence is CASSRDRDDYGYTF. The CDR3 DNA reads TGTGCCAGCTCACGGGACAGGGACGACTATGGCTACACCTTC.